The rows below give T cell receptor beta chains drawn from one sample of a study of OX40 agonist ivuxolimab in advanced cancers. Clones were read by immunoSEQ multiplex PCR, and TCRdb kept only the in-frame ones, dropping some. The table lists over 55,000 clones, about three quarters of them singletons, with over 4% in the top ten. The source material was CD4+ or CD8+ T cells sorted from blood, sampled in a trial of the OX40 agonist ivuxolimab. The receptors were sampled from an adult with an advanced solid tumor such as melanoma, head and neck, liver or kidney cancer. Each CDR3 is given with its conserved first and last residue. Fields, in order: D gene, J gene, clone size, V gene, CDR3 protein, CDR3 DNA. The D gene is left open where the match is weak. The size of a clone is reported for some rows only, either as once, few or many, or as a class for expanded clones.

D gene: .; J gene: TRBJ2-5; clone size: .; V gene: TRBV4-3; CDR3 protein: CASSQDLGVEETQYF; CDR3 DNA: TGCGCCAGCAGCCAAGATCTAGGGGTGGAAGAGACCCAGTACTTC
D gene: TRBD1; J gene: TRBJ1-1; clone size: few; V gene: TRBV18; CDR3 protein: CASSQTGAGEAFF; CDR3 DNA: TGTGCCAGCTCACAAACAGGGGCCGGTGAAGCTTTCTTT
D gene: TRBD1; J gene: TRBJ2-1; clone size: once; V gene: TRBV2; CDR3 protein: CASNGQGGNEQFF; CDR3 DNA: TGTGCCAGCAATGGACAGGGGGGCAATGAGCAGTTCTTC
D gene: .; J gene: TRBJ2-2; clone size: .; V gene: TRBV11-2; CDR3 protein: CASSLGEVYFLGTGELFF; CDR3 DNA: TGTGCCAGCAGCTTAGGCGAGGTTTATTTCTTAGGCACCGGGGAGCTGTTTTTT
D gene: .; J gene: TRBJ1-2; clone size: .; V gene: TRBV4-2; CDR3 protein: CASSQEPPGPYGYTF; CDR3 DNA: TGTGCCAGCAGCCAAGAACCCCCAGGTCCCTATGGCTACACCTTC
D gene: .; J gene: TRBJ2-1; clone size: few; V gene: TRBV6-1; CDR3 protein: CAIAVNYGVSGEQFF; CDR3 DNA: TGTGCCATAGCAGTGAATTATGGTGTGAGTGGTGAGCAGTTCTTC
D gene: TRBD1; J gene: TRBJ1-2; clone size: .; V gene: TRBV6-6; CDR3 protein: CASSYGRDRGRYGYTF; CDR3 DNA: TGTGCCAGCAGTTACGGACGGGACAGGGGGCGTTATGGCTACACCTTC
D gene: TRBD1; J gene: TRBJ1-5; clone size: .; V gene: TRBV16; CDR3 protein: CASSHLDRGNNQPQHF; CDR3 DNA: TGTGCCAGCAGCCACCTTGACAGGGGTAACAATCAGCCCCAGCATTTT
D gene: TRBD2; J gene: TRBJ2-1; clone size: .; V gene: TRBV18; CDR3 protein: CASSPTSGGEYEQFF; CDR3 DNA: TGTGCCAGCTCGCCTACTAGCGGGGGGGAATATGAGCAGTTCTTC
D gene: .; J gene: TRBJ2-2; clone size: .; V gene: TRBV7-3; CDR3 protein: CASSLNSNTGELFF; CDR3 DNA: TGTGCCAGCAGCTTAAACAGTAATACCGGGGAGCTGTTTTTT
D gene: .; J gene: TRBJ2-7; clone size: .; V gene: TRBV5-6; CDR3 protein: CASSFAGVNYEQYF; CDR3 DNA: TGTGCCAGCAGCTTTGCAGGGGTTAACTACGAGCAGTACTTC
D gene: .; J gene: TRBJ2-1; clone size: .; V gene: TRBV11-2; CDR3 protein: CASSLDRVGYNEQFF; CDR3 DNA: TGTGCCAGCAGCTTAGACAGGGTAGGCTACAATGAGCAGTTCTTC
D gene: TRBD2; J gene: TRBJ2-7; clone size: .; V gene: TRBV4-1; CDR3 protein: CASSQRVMGTSGRNEQYF; CDR3 DNA: TGCGCCAGCAGCCAAAGGGTTATGGGGACTAGCGGGAGGAACGAGCAGTACTTC
D gene: TRBD1; J gene: TRBJ1-2; clone size: .; V gene: TRBV7-2; CDR3 protein: CASSLGDRPRYGYTF; CDR3 DNA: TGTGCCAGCAGCTTAGGGGACAGACCCCGCTATGGCTACACCTTC
D gene: .; J gene: TRBJ2-7; clone size: .; V gene: TRBV11-1; CDR3 protein: CASSLGRLVAYEQYF; CDR3 DNA: TGTGCCAGCAGCTTAGGACGGCTGGTGGCCTACGAGCAGTACTTC
D gene: TRBD1; J gene: TRBJ1-2; clone size: .; V gene: TRBV5-4; CDR3 protein: CASSLPGGDYGYTF; CDR3 DNA: TGTGCCAGCAGCTTACCAGGGGGCGACTATGGCTACACCTTC
D gene: .; J gene: TRBJ1-2; clone size: .; V gene: TRBV18; CDR3 protein: CASSASTESATF; CDR3 DNA: TGTGCCAGCTCAGCGTCGACGGAAAGCGCCACCTTC
D gene: .; J gene: TRBJ1-6; clone size: few; V gene: TRBV30; CDR3 protein: CAWGGSSPLHF; CDR3 DNA: TGTGCCTGGGGGGGGAGTTCACCCCTCCACTTT
D gene: TRBD1; J gene: TRBJ2-7; clone size: .; V gene: TRBV30; CDR3 protein: CAWSTPGQNYEQYF; CDR3 DNA: TGTGCCTGGAGTACTCCGGGACAGAACTACGAGCAGTACTTC
D gene: .; J gene: TRBJ2-5; clone size: .; V gene: TRBV4-3; CDR3 protein: CASSQDSQAETQYF; CDR3 DNA: TGCGCCAGCAGCCAAGATTCTCAAGCGGAGACCCAGTACTTC
D gene: TRBD1; J gene: TRBJ2-3; clone size: .; V gene: TRBV10-3; CDR3 protein: CAIRGRGPADTQYF; CDR3 DNA: TGTGCCATCAGGGGCAGGGGGCCGGCAGATACGCAGTATTTT
D gene: TRBD2; J gene: TRBJ2-3; clone size: few; V gene: TRBV7-2; CDR3 protein: CASSRLAPLSTDTQYF; CDR3 DNA: TGTGCCAGCAGCCGACTAGCCCCCCTTAGCACAGATACGCAGTATTTT
D gene: .; J gene: TRBJ1-3; clone size: few; V gene: TRBV5-5; CDR3 protein: CASSLGQIGNTIYF; CDR3 DNA: TGTGCCAGCAGCTTGGGGCAGATTGGAAACACCATATATTTT
D gene: .; J gene: TRBJ2-1; clone size: once; V gene: TRBV29-1; CDR3 protein: CSVAGLSSYNEQFF; CDR3 DNA: TGCAGCGTAGCGGGCCTAAGCTCCTACAATGAGCAGTTCTTC
D gene: TRBD1; J gene: TRBJ1-1; clone size: few; V gene: TRBV2; CDR3 protein: CASSAGTANTEAFF; CDR3 DNA: TGTGCCAGCAGTGCTGGGACAGCGAACACTGAAGCTTTCTTT
D gene: .; J gene: TRBJ2-1; clone size: .; V gene: TRBV7-6; CDR3 protein: CASSLVATSSSYNEQFF; CDR3 DNA: TGTGCCAGCAGCTTAGTGGCCACTAGCTCCTCCTACAATGAGCAGTTCTTC
D gene: TRBD1; J gene: TRBJ2-2; clone size: .; V gene: TRBV6-1; CDR3 protein: CASRPGDRDTGELFF; CDR3 DNA: TGTGCCAGCAGACCCGGGGACAGGGACACCGGGGAGCTGTTTTTT
D gene: .; J gene: TRBJ2-3; clone size: .; V gene: TRBV7-2; CDR3 protein: CASSFLRDTQYF; CDR3 DNA: TGTGCCAGCAGCTTCCTTAGGGATACGCAGTATTTT
D gene: TRBD2; J gene: TRBJ2-3; clone size: once; V gene: TRBV11-2; CDR3 protein: CASSLRLAADTQYF; CDR3 DNA: TGTGCCAGCAGCCTAAGACTAGCAGCAGATACGCAGTATTTT
D gene: .; J gene: TRBJ1-5; clone size: once; V gene: TRBV10-3; CDR3 protein: CAIRIDSNQPQHF; CDR3 DNA: TGTGCCATCAGAATTGACAGCAATCAGCCCCAGCATTTT
D gene: TRBD1; J gene: TRBJ1-2; clone size: .; V gene: TRBV14; CDR3 protein: CASSPLNPPPTGGRGGYTF; CDR3 DNA: TGTGCCAGCAGCCCTCTAAACCCTCCACCGACAGGGGGACGAGGAGGCTACACCTTC
D gene: TRBD1; J gene: TRBJ2-7; clone size: .; V gene: TRBV27; CDR3 protein: CASSYLTGPIREQYF; CDR3 DNA: TGTGCCAGCAGTTACTTGACAGGGCCAATCCGCGAGCAGTACTTC
D gene: .; J gene: TRBJ2-1; clone size: few; V gene: TRBV7-8; CDR3 protein: CASSPLQGPVHEQFF; CDR3 DNA: TGTGCCAGCAGCCCCCTACAGGGTCCAGTCCATGAGCAGTTCTTC
D gene: .; J gene: TRBJ1-3; clone size: .; V gene: TRBV9; CDR3 protein: CASSSDSSGNTIYF; CDR3 DNA: TGTGCCAGCAGCTCGGACAGCTCTGGAAACACCATATATTTT
D gene: .; J gene: TRBJ2-5; clone size: .; V gene: TRBV27; CDR3 protein: CASSLSPGFQETQYF; CDR3 DNA: TGTGCCAGCAGTTTATCCCCGGGCTTCCAAGAGACCCAGTACTTC
D gene: TRBD1; J gene: TRBJ2-7; clone size: few; V gene: TRBV7-8; CDR3 protein: CASSPVRTGPLTYEQYF; CDR3 DNA: TGTGCCAGCAGCCCCGTCCGGACAGGTCCCCTGACCTACGAGCAGTACTTC
D gene: .; J gene: TRBJ2-7; clone size: few; V gene: TRBV4-1; CDR3 protein: CASSQEGRAEQYF; CDR3 DNA: TGCGCCAGCAGCCAAGAAGGCAGGGCCGAGCAGTACTTC
D gene: TRBD1; J gene: TRBJ2-5; clone size: .; V gene: TRBV5-1; CDR3 protein: CASSPGTGSPETQYF; CDR3 DNA: TGCGCCAGCAGCCCCGGGACAGGGAGTCCCGAGACCCAGTACTTC
D gene: TRBD2; J gene: TRBJ2-3; clone size: .; V gene: TRBV7-8; CDR3 protein: CASSILLALSTDTQYF; CDR3 DNA: TGTGCCAGCAGCATCCTACTAGCGCTTAGCACAGATACGCAGTATTTT
D gene: .; J gene: TRBJ1-2; clone size: .; V gene: TRBV30; CDR3 protein: CALVRVLGYTF; CDR3 DNA: TGTGCCTTAGTCAGGGTTTTGGGCTACACCTTC
D gene: .; J gene: TRBJ1-1; clone size: .; V gene: TRBV18; CDR3 protein: CASSPERDYLNTEAFF; CDR3 DNA: TGTGCCAGCTCACCGGAACGGGACTATTTGAACACTGAAGCTTTCTTT
D gene: TRBD2; J gene: TRBJ2-5; clone size: .; V gene: TRBV7-6; CDR3 protein: CASSLGEREGPRVKTQYF; CDR3 DNA: TGTGCCAGCAGCTTAGGCGAGCGGGAGGGCCCACGAGTGAAGACCCAGTACTTC
D gene: TRBD1; J gene: TRBJ2-1; clone size: .; V gene: TRBV10-3; CDR3 protein: CAIRSGTGFTNEQFF; CDR3 DNA: TGTGCCATCAGATCCGGGACAGGGTTCACGAATGAGCAGTTCTTC
D gene: TRBD1; J gene: TRBJ2-3; clone size: .; V gene: TRBV25-1; CDR3 protein: CASSEQGAGTDTQYF; CDR3 DNA: TGTGCCAGCAGTGAGCAGGGGGCTGGCACAGATACGCAGTATTTT
D gene: .; J gene: TRBJ1-2; clone size: few; V gene: TRBV4-1; CDR3 protein: CASSQERSINYGYTF; CDR3 DNA: TGCGCCAGCAGCCAAGAACGGAGTATCAACTATGGCTACACCTTC
D gene: TRBD1; J gene: TRBJ1-6; clone size: .; V gene: TRBV5-1; CDR3 protein: CASSVGQGTSYNSPLHF; CDR3 DNA: TGCGCCAGCAGCGTAGGACAGGGAACGTCCTATAATTCACCCCTCCACTTT
D gene: TRBD1; J gene: TRBJ2-1; clone size: .; V gene: TRBV7-2; CDR3 protein: CASSLGGTGVNNEQFF; CDR3 DNA: TGTGCCAGCAGCTTAGGGGGGACAGGGGTAAACAATGAGCAGTTCTTC
D gene: .; J gene: TRBJ2-3; clone size: .; V gene: TRBV7-8; CDR3 protein: CASNGGPGTDTQYF; CDR3 DNA: TGTGCCAGCAACGGGGGGCCGGGCACAGATACGCAGTATTTT
D gene: TRBD1; J gene: TRBJ2-1; clone size: .; V gene: TRBV11-2; CDR3 protein: CASSLGTGGYNEQFF; CDR3 DNA: TGTGCCAGCAGCCTCGGGACAGGGGGTTACAATGAGCAGTTCTTC
D gene: TRBD1; J gene: TRBJ1-5; clone size: .; V gene: TRBV6-1; CDR3 protein: CASTRGQGGGQPQHF; CDR3 DNA: TGTGCCAGCACCAGGGGACAGGGAGGCGGTCAGCCCCAGCATTTT
D gene: TRBD1; J gene: TRBJ1-2; clone size: few; V gene: TRBV30; CDR3 protein: CASSDRAIGYTF; CDR3 DNA: TGTGCCTCCTCGGACAGGGCGATCGGCTACACCTTC
D gene: TRBD1; J gene: TRBJ1-1; clone size: .; V gene: TRBV5-1; CDR3 protein: CASSLGGGSIEAFF; CDR3 DNA: TGCGCCAGCAGCTTAGGGGGCGGATCAATTGAAGCTTTCTTT
D gene: TRBD1; J gene: TRBJ2-1; clone size: .; V gene: TRBV10-3; CDR3 protein: CAITGQDGGDEQFF; CDR3 DNA: TGTGCCATCACCGGACAGGATGGAGGAGATGAGCAGTTCTTC
D gene: .; J gene: TRBJ2-5; clone size: .; V gene: TRBV6-1; CDR3 protein: CASSEGTGLEEYF; CDR3 DNA: TGTGCCAGCAGTGAAGGGACCGGCTTGGAGGAGTACTTC
D gene: .; J gene: TRBJ1-2; clone size: .; V gene: TRBV4-3; CDR3 protein: CASSQEETSAGYTF; CDR3 DNA: TGCGCCAGCAGCCAAGAAGAGACATCGGCTGGCTACACCTTC
D gene: TRBD2; J gene: TRBJ2-7; clone size: once; V gene: TRBV5-4; CDR3 protein: CASSLAGAGSYEQYF; CDR3 DNA: TGTGCCAGCAGCCTAGCGGGAGCGGGTTCCTACGAGCAGTACTTC
D gene: .; J gene: TRBJ2-3; clone size: .; V gene: TRBV6-1; CDR3 protein: CASSERVGIALTSTDTQYF; CDR3 DNA: TGTGCCAGCAGTGAAAGGGTAGGGATTGCCCTAACGAGCACAGATACGCAGTATTTT
D gene: TRBD1; J gene: TRBJ2-6; clone size: .; V gene: TRBV9; CDR3 protein: CASSPSQGQSSGANVLTF; CDR3 DNA: TGTGCCAGCAGCCCCTCCCAGGGACAGAGCTCTGGGGCCAACGTCCTGACTTTC